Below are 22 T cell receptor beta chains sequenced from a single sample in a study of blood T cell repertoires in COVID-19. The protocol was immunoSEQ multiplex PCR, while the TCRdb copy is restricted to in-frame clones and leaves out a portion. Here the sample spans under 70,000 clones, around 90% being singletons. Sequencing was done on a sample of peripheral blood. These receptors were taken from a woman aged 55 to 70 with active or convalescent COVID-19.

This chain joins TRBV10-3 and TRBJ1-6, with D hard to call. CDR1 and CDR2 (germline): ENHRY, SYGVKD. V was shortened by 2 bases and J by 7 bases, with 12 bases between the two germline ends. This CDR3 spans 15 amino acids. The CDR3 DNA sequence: TGTGCCATCAGTGAGGGGCGACGGGAGAATTCACCCCTCCACTTT. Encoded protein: CAISEGRRENSPLHF.

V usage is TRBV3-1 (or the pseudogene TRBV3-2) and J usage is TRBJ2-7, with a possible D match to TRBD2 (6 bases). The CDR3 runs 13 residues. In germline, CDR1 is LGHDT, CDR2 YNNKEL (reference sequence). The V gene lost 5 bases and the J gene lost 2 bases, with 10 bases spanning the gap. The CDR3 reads CASSARGTYEQYF. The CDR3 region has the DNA TGTGCCAGCAGCGCTCGGGGGACCTACGAGCAGTACTTC.

CDR3 protein: CASSEGLAGDEQYF. CDR3 nucleotides: TGTGCCAGCAGTGAAGGACTAGCGGGAGACGAGCAGTACTTC. V usage is TRBV6-1 and J usage is TRBJ2-7; 12 nucleotides agree with TRBD2. Germline CDR1 reads MNHNS; CDR2 reads SASEGT. Trimming cost V 1 base and J 5 bases; bases outside gene matches: 0. The CDR3 has 14 residues.

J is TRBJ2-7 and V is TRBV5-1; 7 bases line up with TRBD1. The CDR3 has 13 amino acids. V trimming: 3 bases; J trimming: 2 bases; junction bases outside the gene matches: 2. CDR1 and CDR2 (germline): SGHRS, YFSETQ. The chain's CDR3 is CASSWDSTYEQYF. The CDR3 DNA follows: TGCGCCAGCAGCTGGGACAGCACCTACGAGCAGTACTTC.

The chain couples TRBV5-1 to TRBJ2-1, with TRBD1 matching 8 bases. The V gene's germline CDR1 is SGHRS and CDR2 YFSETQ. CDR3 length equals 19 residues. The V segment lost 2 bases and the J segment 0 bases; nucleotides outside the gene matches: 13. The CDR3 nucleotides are TGCGCCAGCAGCTTCCGGGACAGGTACTCATCTAGCTCCTACAATGAGCAGTTCTTC. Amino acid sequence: CASSFRDRYSSSSYNEQFF.

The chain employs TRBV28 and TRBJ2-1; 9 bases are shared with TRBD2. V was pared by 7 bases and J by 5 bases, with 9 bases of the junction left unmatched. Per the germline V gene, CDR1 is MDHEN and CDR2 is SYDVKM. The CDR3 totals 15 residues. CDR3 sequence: CASTRLAGLDNEQFF. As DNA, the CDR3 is TGTGCCAGCACGCGGCTAGCGGGGTTAGACAATGAGCAGTTCTTC.

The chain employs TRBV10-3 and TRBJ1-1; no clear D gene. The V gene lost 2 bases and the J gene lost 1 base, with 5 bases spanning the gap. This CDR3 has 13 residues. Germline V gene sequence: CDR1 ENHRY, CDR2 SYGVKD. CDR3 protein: CAISELANTEAFF. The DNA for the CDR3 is TGTGCCATCAGTGAGCTAGCGAACACTGAAGCTTTCTTT.

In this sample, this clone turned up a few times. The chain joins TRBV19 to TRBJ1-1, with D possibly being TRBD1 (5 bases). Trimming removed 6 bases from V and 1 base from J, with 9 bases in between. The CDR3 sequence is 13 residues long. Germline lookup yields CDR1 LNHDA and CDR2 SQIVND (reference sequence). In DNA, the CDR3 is TGTGCCAGTAGGAAAACAGGGAACACTGAAGCTTTCTTT. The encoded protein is CASRKTGNTEAFF. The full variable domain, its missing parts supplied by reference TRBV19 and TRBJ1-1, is DGGITQSPKYLFRKEGQNVTLSCEQNLNHDAMYWYRQDPGQGLRLIYYSQIVNDFQKGDIAEGYSVSREKKESFPLTVTSAQKNPTAFYLCASRKTGNTEAFFGQGTRLTVV.

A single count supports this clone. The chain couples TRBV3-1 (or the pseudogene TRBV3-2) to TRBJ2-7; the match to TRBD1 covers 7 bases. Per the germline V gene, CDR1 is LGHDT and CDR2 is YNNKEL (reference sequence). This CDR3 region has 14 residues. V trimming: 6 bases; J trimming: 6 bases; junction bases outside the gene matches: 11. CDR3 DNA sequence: TGTGCCAGCAGTCCTAATAGGGACAGCCGCGAGCAGTACTTC. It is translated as CASSPNRDSREQYF.

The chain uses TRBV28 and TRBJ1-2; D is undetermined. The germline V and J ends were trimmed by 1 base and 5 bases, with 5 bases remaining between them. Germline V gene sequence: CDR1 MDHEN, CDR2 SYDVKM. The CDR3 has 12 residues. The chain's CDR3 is CASSLSGYGYTF. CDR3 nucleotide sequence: TGTGCCAGCAGTTTATCGGGTTATGGCTACACCTTC.

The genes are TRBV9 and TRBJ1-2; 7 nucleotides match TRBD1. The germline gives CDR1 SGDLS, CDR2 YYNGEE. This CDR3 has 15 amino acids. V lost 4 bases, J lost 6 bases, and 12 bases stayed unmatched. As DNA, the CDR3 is TGTGCCAGCAGCACTTCACCTCAGGGGGTGGATGGCTACACCTTC. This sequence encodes CASSTSPQGVDGYTF.

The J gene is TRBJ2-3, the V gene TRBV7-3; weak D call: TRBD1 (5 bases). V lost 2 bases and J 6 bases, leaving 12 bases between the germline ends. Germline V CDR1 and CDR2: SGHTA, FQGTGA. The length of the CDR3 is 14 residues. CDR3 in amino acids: CASSLVGPGDTQYF. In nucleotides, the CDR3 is TGTGCCAGCAGCTTAGTTGGTCCAGGGGATACGCAGTATTTT.

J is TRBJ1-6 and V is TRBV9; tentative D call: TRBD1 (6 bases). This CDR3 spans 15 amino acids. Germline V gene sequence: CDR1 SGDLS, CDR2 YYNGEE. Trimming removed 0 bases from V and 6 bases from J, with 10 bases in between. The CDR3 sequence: CASSVGVGGNSPLHF. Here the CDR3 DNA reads TGTGCCAGCAGCGTAGGGGTAGGGGGTAATTCACCCCTCCACTTT.

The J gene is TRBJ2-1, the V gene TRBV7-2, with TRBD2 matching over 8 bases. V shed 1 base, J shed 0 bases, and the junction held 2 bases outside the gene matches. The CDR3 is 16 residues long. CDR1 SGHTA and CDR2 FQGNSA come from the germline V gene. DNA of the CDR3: TGTGCCAGCAGCTTAGTGGCGGGAGGCTCCTACAATGAGCAGTTCTTC. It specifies CASSLVAGGSYNEQFF.

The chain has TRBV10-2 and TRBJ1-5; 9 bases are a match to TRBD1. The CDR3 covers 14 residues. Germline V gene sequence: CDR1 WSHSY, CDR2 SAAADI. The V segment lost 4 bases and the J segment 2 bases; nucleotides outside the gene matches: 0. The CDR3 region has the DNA TGCGCCAGCAGTGGGACAGGGGGCAATCAGCCCCAGCATTTT. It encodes CASSGTGGNQPQHF.

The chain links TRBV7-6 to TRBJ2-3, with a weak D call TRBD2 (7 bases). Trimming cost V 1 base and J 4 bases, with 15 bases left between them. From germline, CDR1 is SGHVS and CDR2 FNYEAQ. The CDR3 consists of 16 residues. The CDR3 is CASSLGGGGPADTQYF. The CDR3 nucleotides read TGTGCCAGCAGCTTAGGTGGGGGGGGGCCCGCAGATACGCAGTATTTT.

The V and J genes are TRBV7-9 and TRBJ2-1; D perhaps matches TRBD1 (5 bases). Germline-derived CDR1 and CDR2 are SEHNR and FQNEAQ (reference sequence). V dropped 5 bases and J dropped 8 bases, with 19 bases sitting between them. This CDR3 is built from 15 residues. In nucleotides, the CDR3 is TGTGCCAGCAGCCTCCGGCTCCAGGGAAGGGATGAGCAGTTCTTC. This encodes CASSLRLQGRDEQFF.

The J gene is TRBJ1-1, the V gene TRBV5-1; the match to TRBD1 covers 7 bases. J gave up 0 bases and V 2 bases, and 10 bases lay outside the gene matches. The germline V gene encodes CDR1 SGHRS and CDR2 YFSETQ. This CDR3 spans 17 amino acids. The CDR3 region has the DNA TGCGCCAGCAGCTTAGGACAGGAGGGGTTCATGAACACTGAAGCTTTCTTT. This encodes CASSLGQEGFMNTEAFF.

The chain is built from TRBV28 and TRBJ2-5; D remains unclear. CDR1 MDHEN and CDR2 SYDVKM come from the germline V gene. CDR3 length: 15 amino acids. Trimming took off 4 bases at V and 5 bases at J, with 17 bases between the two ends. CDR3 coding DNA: TGTGCCAGCAGTTCACGCGACCCACGGCGGGAGACCCAGTACTTC. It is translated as CASSSRDPRRETQYF.

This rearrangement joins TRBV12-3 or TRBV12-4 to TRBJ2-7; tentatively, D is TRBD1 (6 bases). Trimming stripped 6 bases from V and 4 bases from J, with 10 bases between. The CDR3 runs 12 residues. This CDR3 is CASSATGYEQYF. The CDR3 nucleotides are TGTGCCAGCAGCGCTACAGGGTACGAGCAGTACTTC.

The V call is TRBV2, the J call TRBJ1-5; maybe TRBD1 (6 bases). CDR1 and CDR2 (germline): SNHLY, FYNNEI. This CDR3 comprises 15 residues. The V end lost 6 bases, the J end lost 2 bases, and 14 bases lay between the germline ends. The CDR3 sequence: CASSSGEKGNQPQHF. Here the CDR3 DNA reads TGTGCCAGCAGCTCAGGGGAGAAGGGCAATCAGCCCCAGCATTTT.

In DNA, the CDR3 is TGTGCCAGTGATAACGAGGAGGGGCGCGGAGTTCAGCCCCAGCATTTT. It codes for CASDNEEGRGVQPQHF. V gene TRBV19 combines with J gene TRBJ1-5; possibly TRBD1 for D (5 bases). This CDR3 has 16 residues. Germline CDR1 reads LNHDA; CDR2 reads SQIVND (reference sequence). With 8 bases removed from V and 6 bases from J, the gap between germline ends came to 23 bases.